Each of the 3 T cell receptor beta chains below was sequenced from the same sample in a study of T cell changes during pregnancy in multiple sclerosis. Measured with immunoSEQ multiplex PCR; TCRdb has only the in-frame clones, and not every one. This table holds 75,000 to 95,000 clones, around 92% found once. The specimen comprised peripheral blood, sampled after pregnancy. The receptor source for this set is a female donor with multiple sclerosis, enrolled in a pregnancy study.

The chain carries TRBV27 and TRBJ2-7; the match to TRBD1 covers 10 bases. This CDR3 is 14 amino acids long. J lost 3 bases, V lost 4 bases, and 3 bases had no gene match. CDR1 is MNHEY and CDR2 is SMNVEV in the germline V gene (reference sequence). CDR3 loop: CASSSGDRGYEQYF. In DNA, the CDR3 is TGTGCCAGCAGTTCGGGGGACAGGGGCTACGAGCAGTACTTC.

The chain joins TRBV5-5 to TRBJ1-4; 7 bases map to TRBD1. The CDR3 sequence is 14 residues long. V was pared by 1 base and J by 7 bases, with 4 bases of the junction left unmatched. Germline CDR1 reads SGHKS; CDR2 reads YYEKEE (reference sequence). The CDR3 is CASSLTGDSEKLFF. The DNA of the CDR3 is TGTGCCAGCAGCTTGACAGGGGACTCTGAAAAACTGTTTTTT.

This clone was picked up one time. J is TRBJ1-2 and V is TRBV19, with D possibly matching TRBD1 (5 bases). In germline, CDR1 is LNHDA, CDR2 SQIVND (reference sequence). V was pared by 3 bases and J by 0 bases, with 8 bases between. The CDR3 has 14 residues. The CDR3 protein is CASSMGQTNYGYTF. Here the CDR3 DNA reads TGTGCCAGTAGTATGGGGCAGACTAACTATGGCTACACCTTC.